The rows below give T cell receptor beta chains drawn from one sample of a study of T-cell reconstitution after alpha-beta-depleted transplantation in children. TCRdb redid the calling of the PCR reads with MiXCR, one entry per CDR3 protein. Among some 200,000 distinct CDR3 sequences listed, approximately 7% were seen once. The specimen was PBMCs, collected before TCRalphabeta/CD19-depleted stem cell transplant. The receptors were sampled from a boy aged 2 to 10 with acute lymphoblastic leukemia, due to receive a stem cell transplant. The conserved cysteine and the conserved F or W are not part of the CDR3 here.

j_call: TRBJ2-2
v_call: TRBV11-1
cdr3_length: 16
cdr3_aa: ASSLGMGITSNTGELF

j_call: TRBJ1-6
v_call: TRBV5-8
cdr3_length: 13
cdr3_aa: ASSLARLPNSPLH

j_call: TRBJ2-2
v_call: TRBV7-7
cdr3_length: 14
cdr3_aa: ASSLGTSLNTGELF

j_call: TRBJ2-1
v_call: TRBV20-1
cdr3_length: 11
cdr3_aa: SAEDPGYNEQF

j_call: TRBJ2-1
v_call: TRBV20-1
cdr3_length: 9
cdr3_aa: SDGHYNEQF

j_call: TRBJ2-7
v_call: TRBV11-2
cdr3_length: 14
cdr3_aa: ASSPLSRQGPYEQY

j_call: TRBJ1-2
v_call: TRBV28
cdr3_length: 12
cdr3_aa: ASRPEDREDGYT

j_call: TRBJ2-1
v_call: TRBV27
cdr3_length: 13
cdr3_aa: ASSLYQGGDYEQF

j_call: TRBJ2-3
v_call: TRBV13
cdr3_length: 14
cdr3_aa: ASSFSGRRSSDTQY

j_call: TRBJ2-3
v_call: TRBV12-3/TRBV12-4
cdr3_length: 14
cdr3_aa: ASSSWTSGGADTQY

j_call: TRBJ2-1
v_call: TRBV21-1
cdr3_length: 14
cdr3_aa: ASSIGTSGNLDEQF

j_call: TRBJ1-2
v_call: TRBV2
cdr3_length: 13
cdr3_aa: ASSETSTGPYGYT

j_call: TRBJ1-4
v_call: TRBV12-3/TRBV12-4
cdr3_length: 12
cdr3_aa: ASSFRGGNEKLF

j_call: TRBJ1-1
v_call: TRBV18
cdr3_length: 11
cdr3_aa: ASSEGLDTEAF

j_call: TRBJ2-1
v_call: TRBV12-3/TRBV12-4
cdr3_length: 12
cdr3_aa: ASSFGGAGNEQF

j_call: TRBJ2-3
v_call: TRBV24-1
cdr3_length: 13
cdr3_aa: ATSDLGQGTDTQY

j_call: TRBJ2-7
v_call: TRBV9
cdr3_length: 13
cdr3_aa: ASIDRGQGFYEQY

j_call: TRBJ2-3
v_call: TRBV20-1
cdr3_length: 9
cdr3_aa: SAVQLDTQY

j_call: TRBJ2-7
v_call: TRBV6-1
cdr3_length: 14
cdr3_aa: ASSPGWGQSPYEQY

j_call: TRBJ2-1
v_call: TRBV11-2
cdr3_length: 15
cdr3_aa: ASSLHSGGPHYNEQF

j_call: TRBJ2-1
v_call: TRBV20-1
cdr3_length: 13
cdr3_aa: SARDPGTSGDEQF

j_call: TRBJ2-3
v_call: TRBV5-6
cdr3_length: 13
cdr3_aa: ASSRSGRLADTQY

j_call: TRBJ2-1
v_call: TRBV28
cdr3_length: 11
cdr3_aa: ASRTSGEIEQF